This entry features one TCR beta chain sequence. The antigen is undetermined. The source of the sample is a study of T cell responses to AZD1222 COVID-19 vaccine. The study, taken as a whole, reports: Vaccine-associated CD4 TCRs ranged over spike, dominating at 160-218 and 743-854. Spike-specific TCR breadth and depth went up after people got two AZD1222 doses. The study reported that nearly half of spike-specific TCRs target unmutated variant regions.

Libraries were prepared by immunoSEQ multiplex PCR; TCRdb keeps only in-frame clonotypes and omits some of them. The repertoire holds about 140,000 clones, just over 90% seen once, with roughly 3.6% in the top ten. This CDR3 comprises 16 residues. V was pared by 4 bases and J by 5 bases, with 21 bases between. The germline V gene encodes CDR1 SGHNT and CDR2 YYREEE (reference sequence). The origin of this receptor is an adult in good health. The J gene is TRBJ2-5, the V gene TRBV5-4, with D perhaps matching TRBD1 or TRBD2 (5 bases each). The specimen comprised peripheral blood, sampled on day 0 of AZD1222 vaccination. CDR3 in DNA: TGTGCCAGCAGCCTCCGAGACTGGGGCGGCGGGGAGACCCAGTACTTC. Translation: CASSLRDWGGGETQYF.